A selection of T cell receptor beta chains follows, all from one sample in a study of tumor-infiltrating lymphocytes in oesophageal squamous cell carcinoma. MiXCR, applied by TCRdb to the PCR reads, yields one record per CDR3 protein. The sample records about 13,000 distinct CDR3 sequences, approximately 53% being singletons. The sample consisted of esophageal tumor tissue. All receptors come from a male donor with esophageal squamous cell carcinoma. Each CDR3 is given with its conserved first and last residue.

J gene: NA; V gene: TRBV7-6; CDR3 protein: CASSTGQGYNEQYF
J gene: TRBJ2-1; V gene: TRBV11-3; CDR3 protein: CASSLEDYNEQFF
J gene: TRBJ2-3; V gene: TRBV12-5; CDR3 protein: CASGLVLAGGHTDTQYF
J gene: TRBJ2-3; V gene: TRBV7-6; CDR3 protein: CASRPTSGGANTGELYF
J gene: TRBJ1-2; V gene: TRBV7-2; CDR3 protein: CASSFSFSNYGYTF
J gene: TRBJ2-1; V gene: TRBV7-2; CDR3 protein: CASSSNYNEQFF
J gene: TRBJ2-3; V gene: TRBV28; CDR3 protein: CASSLGGGTRLTDTQYF
J gene: TRBJ1-1; V gene: TRBV14; CDR3 protein: CASSPPQGTLRTEAFF
J gene: NA; V gene: TRBV7-9; CDR3 protein: CASRKEGYNEQYF
J gene: TRBJ2-5; V gene: TRBV12-3/TRBV12-4; CDR3 protein: CASSFEGGHYNEQYF
J gene: NA; V gene: TRBV7-3; CDR3 protein: CASSLNLDRGSDEQYF
J gene: TRBJ1-2; V gene: TRBV20-1; CDR3 protein: CSASDGGRGAYGYTF
J gene: TRBJ2-1; V gene: TRBV7-7; CDR3 protein: CASSLESNNEQFF
J gene: TRBJ2-1; V gene: TRBV7-3; CDR3 protein: CASSLSGHSGNEQFF
J gene: NA; V gene: TRBV7-6; CDR3 protein: CASSLSGTGYEQYF
J gene: TRBJ1-5; V gene: TRBV13; CDR3 protein: CASSSQGESNQPQHF